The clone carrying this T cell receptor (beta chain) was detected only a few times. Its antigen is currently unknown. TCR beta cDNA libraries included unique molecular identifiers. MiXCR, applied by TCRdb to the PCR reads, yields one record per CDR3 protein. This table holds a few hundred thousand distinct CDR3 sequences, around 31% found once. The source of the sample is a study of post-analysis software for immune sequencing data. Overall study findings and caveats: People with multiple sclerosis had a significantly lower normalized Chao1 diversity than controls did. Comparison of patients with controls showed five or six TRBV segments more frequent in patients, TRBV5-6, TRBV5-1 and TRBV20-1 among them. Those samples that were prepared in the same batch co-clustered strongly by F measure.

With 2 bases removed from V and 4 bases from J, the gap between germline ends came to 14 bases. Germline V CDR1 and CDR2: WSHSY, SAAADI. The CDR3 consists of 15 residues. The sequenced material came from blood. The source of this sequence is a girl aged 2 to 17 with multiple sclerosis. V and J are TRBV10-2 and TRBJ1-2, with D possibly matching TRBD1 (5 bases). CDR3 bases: TGCGCCAGCAGTGAGACCGCCGGGACCCTCTATGGCTACACCTTC. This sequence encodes CASSETAGTLYGYTF.